These T cell receptor beta chains were read from a single sample in a study of human T cells and chemical hapten exposure. Using its own MiXCR run on the RACE reads, TCRdb lists one record per CDR3 protein. This sample carries some 74,000 distinct CDR3 sequences, 14% of them seen once, and the ten largest clones take over 3.5%. The sequences come from whole blood, collected in connection with sensitization to the hapten diphenylcyclopropenone (DPC). The source is a woman aged 50 to 60 with alopecia areata. Some clones in this sample may be carry-over from other donors' samples. CDR3s include the opening cysteine and the closing phenylalanine or tryptophan. D genes are given only for firm matches. Clone size is shown for a subset of rows, as once, few, many or a class of expanded clone.

CDR3 length: 14; D gene: .; J gene: TRBJ2-5; V gene: TRBV29-1; clone size: many; CDR3 DNA: TGCAGCGCCTCCAGGCTAGGGGGCCAAGAGACCCAGTACTTC; CDR3 protein: CSASRLGGQETQYF
CDR3 length: 13; D gene: .; J gene: TRBJ1-1; V gene: TRBV7-9; clone size: .; CDR3 DNA: TGTGCCAGCAGCTGGGCCGAGAACACTGAAGCTTTCTTT; CDR3 protein: CASSWAENTEAFF
CDR3 length: 19; D gene: .; J gene: TRBJ2-7; V gene: TRBV7-8; clone size: .; CDR3 DNA: TGTGCCAGCAGCTTAAGGGCCATGTCGGGGCTCCCAAGCTCCTACGAGCAGTACTTC; CDR3 protein: CASSLRAMSGLPSSYEQYF
CDR3 length: 14; D gene: TRBD2; J gene: TRBJ2-1; V gene: TRBV20-1; clone size: many; CDR3 DNA: TGCAGTGCTCGACTAGCGGGAGGAATTGATGAGCAGTTCTTC; CDR3 protein: CSARLAGGIDEQFF
CDR3 length: 13; D gene: .; J gene: TRBJ1-5; V gene: TRBV5-8; clone size: many; CDR3 DNA: TGTGCCAGCACCCCTTTGGGAGGTCAGCCCCAGCATTTT; CDR3 protein: CASTPLGGQPQHF
CDR3 length: 17; D gene: TRBD2; J gene: TRBJ2-1; V gene: TRBV5-4; clone size: many; CDR3 DNA: TGTGCCAGCAGCTACGGGGGAAAGGGTCGGGAGGGCGATGAGCAGTTCTTC; CDR3 protein: CASSYGGKGREGDEQFF
CDR3 length: 15; D gene: .; J gene: TRBJ2-4; V gene: TRBV7-8; clone size: .; CDR3 DNA: TGTGCCAGCAGCCAGTGGCGGGACAGAAAAAACATTCAGTACTTC; CDR3 protein: CASSQWRDRKNIQYF
CDR3 length: 16; D gene: TRBD2; J gene: TRBJ2-3; V gene: TRBV7-9; clone size: few; CDR3 DNA: TGTGCCAGCAGCCCCAGCCTAGCGGGAGGCGGTGGTACGCAGTATTTT; CDR3 protein: CASSPSLAGGGGTQYF
CDR3 length: 12; D gene: .; J gene: TRBJ2-1; V gene: TRBV20-1; clone size: few; CDR3 DNA: TGCAGTGCCGAGCCCGTAAACAATGAGCAGTTCTTC; CDR3 protein: CSAEPVNNEQFF
CDR3 length: 13; D gene: TRBD1; J gene: TRBJ2-5; V gene: TRBV12-3/TRBV12-4; clone size: many; CDR3 DNA: TGTGCCAGCAGTTTGGGACAGAAAGAGACCCAGTACTTC; CDR3 protein: CASSLGQKETQYF
CDR3 length: 14; D gene: .; J gene: TRBJ2-2; V gene: TRBV4-2; clone size: .; CDR3 DNA: TGTGCCAGCAGCCAAGATGGACGGTACGGGGAGCTGTTTTTT; CDR3 protein: CASSQDGRYGELFF
CDR3 length: 14; D gene: TRBD1; J gene: TRBJ2-7; V gene: TRBV7-2; clone size: .; CDR3 DNA: TGTGCCAGCAGCTCGAGGACAGGGTCCAACGAGCAGTACTTC; CDR3 protein: CASSSRTGSNEQYF
CDR3 length: 15; D gene: .; J gene: TRBJ2-2; V gene: TRBV5-4; clone size: .; CDR3 DNA: TGTGCCAGCAGCTTGGATGTAGGGAACACCGGGGAGCTGTTTTTT; CDR3 protein: CASSLDVGNTGELFF
CDR3 length: 16; D gene: TRBD1; J gene: TRBJ1-5; V gene: TRBV6-1; clone size: .; CDR3 DNA: TGTGCCAGCAGCCCGAAGGGACAGGGGGCGAAGGAGCCCCAGCATTTT; CDR3 protein: CASSPKGQGAKEPQHF
CDR3 length: 11; D gene: .; J gene: TRBJ2-5; V gene: TRBV2; clone size: few; CDR3 DNA: TGTGCCAGCAGTTTCGAAGAGACCCAGTACTTC; CDR3 protein: CASSFEETQYF
CDR3 length: 11; D gene: .; J gene: TRBJ1-5; V gene: TRBV7-9; clone size: few; CDR3 DNA: TGTGCCAGCGGCGGTTCTCAGCCCCAGCATTTT; CDR3 protein: CASGGSQPQHF
CDR3 length: 14; D gene: .; J gene: TRBJ2-2; V gene: TRBV12-3/TRBV12-4; clone size: many; CDR3 DNA: TGTGCCAGCAGTTTATCGGGAGTCCCCGGGGAGCTGTTTTTT; CDR3 protein: CASSLSGVPGELFF
CDR3 length: 13; D gene: .; J gene: TRBJ1-1; V gene: TRBV5-1; clone size: few; CDR3 DNA: TGCGCCAGCAGCTCGATAAGGGGGGAAGGAACTTTCTTT; CDR3 protein: CASSSIRGEGTFF
CDR3 length: 15; D gene: TRBD1; J gene: TRBJ2-2; V gene: TRBV11-2; clone size: many; CDR3 DNA: TGTGCCAGCAGCCACCGGGACAGGGTGCCCGGGGAGCTGTTTTTT; CDR3 protein: CASSHRDRVPGELFF
CDR3 length: 11; D gene: .; J gene: TRBJ2-2; V gene: TRBV6-2/TRBV6-3; clone size: .; CDR3 DNA: TGTGCCAGCAGTTTTTCCAGGGACCTGTTTTTT; CDR3 protein: CASSFSRDLFF
CDR3 length: 15; D gene: .; J gene: TRBJ1-3; V gene: TRBV6-6; clone size: few; CDR3 DNA: TGTGCCAGCACCCGGACCGGGGGCACTGGAAACACCATATATTTT; CDR3 protein: CASTRTGGTGNTIYF
CDR3 length: 12; D gene: .; J gene: TRBJ2-1; V gene: TRBV30; clone size: .; CDR3 DNA: TGTGCCTGGGGCGATTACTACAATGAGCAGTTCTTC; CDR3 protein: CAWGDYYNEQFF
CDR3 length: 14; D gene: .; J gene: TRBJ2-7; V gene: TRBV20-1; clone size: .; CDR3 DNA: TGCAGTGCTAGGAGTTGGGGAAGCTCCTACGAGCAGTACTTC; CDR3 protein: CSARSWGSSYEQYF
CDR3 length: 15; D gene: TRBD2; J gene: TRBJ2-1; V gene: TRBV29-1; clone size: many; CDR3 DNA: TGCAGCGTTGAAGACGGGCTAGCGGGAATCAATGAGCAGTTCTTC; CDR3 protein: CSVEDGLAGINEQFF
CDR3 length: 15; D gene: TRBD2; J gene: TRBJ2-7; V gene: TRBV10-3; clone size: few; CDR3 DNA: TGTGCCACCTCGTCGACTAGCGGTTTAACCTACGAGCAGTACTTC; CDR3 protein: CATSSTSGLTYEQYF
CDR3 length: 12; D gene: .; J gene: TRBJ1-1; V gene: TRBV7-6; clone size: few; CDR3 DNA: TGTGCCAGCAGCAAAGAGGGTATGAAAGCTTTCTTT; CDR3 protein: CASSKEGMKAFF
CDR3 length: 16; D gene: TRBD1; J gene: TRBJ2-7; V gene: TRBV18; clone size: few; CDR3 DNA: TGTGCCAGCTCACCACCTTTACGGGACAGCTCCTACGAGCAGTACTTC; CDR3 protein: CASSPPLRDSSYEQYF
CDR3 length: 15; D gene: .; J gene: TRBJ2-6; V gene: TRBV20-1; clone size: .; CDR3 DNA: TGCAGTGCTAGAGCCAGACAGTCTGGGGCCAACGTCCTGACTTTC; CDR3 protein: CSARARQSGANVLTF
CDR3 length: 17; D gene: TRBD2; J gene: TRBJ2-1; V gene: TRBV7-6; clone size: many; CDR3 DNA: TGTGCCAGCAGCTCTAGACTAGCGGGGAGCTCCTACAATGAGCAGTTCTTC; CDR3 protein: CASSSRLAGSSYNEQFF
CDR3 length: 18; D gene: .; J gene: TRBJ2-6; V gene: TRBV4-3; clone size: .; CDR3 DNA: TGCGCCAGCAGTCGGGGGGCAGCGGGTCTCTCTGGGGCCAACGTCCTGACTTTC; CDR3 protein: CASSRGAAGLSGANVLTF
CDR3 length: 13; D gene: .; J gene: TRBJ2-7; V gene: TRBV3-1; clone size: few; CDR3 DNA: TGTGCCAGCAGCCCGACTAGGGCGGGGGAGCAGTACTTC; CDR3 protein: CASSPTRAGEQYF